One and the same sample provided the 12 T cell receptor beta chains below, sequenced in a study of blood T cell repertoires in COVID-19. Libraries were prepared by immunoSEQ multiplex PCR; TCRdb keeps only in-frame clonotypes and omits some of them. The repertoire holds over 100,000 clones, with around 86% as singletons. The sequenced material came from peripheral blood. The receptors here all came from a man aged 50-59 years with active COVID-19.

This chain connects TRBV7-2 to TRBJ2-3, with a possible D match to TRBD2 (6 bases). Germline V lookup: CDR1 SGHTA, CDR2 FQGNSA. The CDR3 is 14 residues long. Deletions cut 5 bases from V and 5 bases from J, with 14 bases between. CDR3 bases: TGTGCCAGCAGCGCAGGTGGAGGGAGAGATACGCAGTATTTT. Translation gives CASSAGGGRDTQYF.

V and J are TRBV30 and TRBJ1-1; a weak D match, TRBD1 (5 bases). CDR3 length: 15 residues. Germline V gene lookup returns CDR1 GTSNPN and CDR2 SVGIG (reference sequence). The ends were cut back, 2 bases at V and 4 bases at J, with 17 bases in the middle. CDR3 bases: TGTGCCTGGAGTCATAGGGGCATGGGGGGCACTGAAGCTTTCTTT. It codes for CAWSHRGMGGTEAFF.

The CDR3 protein is CASSQDWGTGTFGQETQYF. The CDR3 DNA sequence: TGCGCCAGCAGCCAAGATTGGGGAACGGGGACATTTGGCCAAGAGACCCAGTACTTC. J is TRBJ2-5 and V is TRBV4-1; maybe TRBD1 (6 bases). The CDR3 spans 19 residues. Germline CDR1 MGHRA, CDR2 YSYEKL. Trimming stripped 0 bases from V and 1 base from J, with 21 bases between.

The rearrangement links TRBV6-5 to TRBJ2-7; D unclear. The length of the CDR3 is 13 residues. V gave up 10 bases and J gave up 0 bases, with 13 bases separating them. Germline CDR1 and CDR2: MNHEY and SVGAGI. The DNA for the CDR3 is TGTGCCAAAGGAGACCGAGACTCCTACGAGCAGTACTTC. Its protein product is CAKGDRDSYEQYF.

The genes are TRBV11-2 and TRBJ1-2; a possible D gene is TRBD1 (6 bases). The CDR3 length is 15 residues. Looked up from germline, CDR1 is SGHAT and CDR2 is FQNNGV. Trimming cost V 5 bases and J 7 bases, with 20 bases left between them. The CDR3 coding sequence is TGTGCCAGCAGCCCAACTCCGACAGGCGCCGGTGGCTACACCTTC. Translation: CASSPTPTGAGGYTF.

This sequence joins TRBV4-3 and TRBJ1-1; the D is unclear. There are 16 residues in the CDR3. V dropped 0 bases and J dropped 2 bases, with 13 bases sitting between them. Germline V CDR1 and CDR2: LGHNA, YSLEER. CDR3 bases: TGCGCCAGCAGCCAAGATACCCCAGGCGTTAACACTGAAGCTTTCTTT. This gives the protein CASSQDTPGVNTEAFF.

This sequence joins TRBV7-2 and TRBJ1-6; D not certain. The CDR3 consists of 12 residues. Germline V gene data show CDR1 as SGHTA and CDR2 as FQGNSA. V was cut by 5 bases and J by 9 bases, with 8 bases left in between. CDR3 DNA: TGTGCCAGCAGCGCAGGAATTTCACCCCTCCACTTT. This encodes CASSAGISPLHF.

This chain uses TRBV6-5 with TRBJ1-5; unclear D gene. Between the trimmed V and J ends, which lost 8 bases and 3 bases, there was a span of 11 bases. CDR1 and CDR2 from the germline V gene are MNHEY and SVGAGI. This CDR3 has 13 residues. The CDR3 loop reads CASSRRINQPQHF. The CDR3 coding sequence is TGTGCCAGCTCTCGGAGGATCAATCAGCCCCAGCATTTT.

The V gene is TRBV7-7, the J gene TRBJ2-5; 9 nucleotides align to TRBD2. The CDR3 has 15 amino acids. Germline V gene sequence: CDR1 SSHAT, CDR2 FNYEAQ (reference sequence). Germline trimming cut 6 bases from V and 2 bases from J; bases unmatched to any gene: 7. The CDR3 DNA reads as TGTGCCAGCAGTCCAGGGCTAGCGGGGCAAGAGACCCAGTACTTC. Translated: CASSPGLAGQETQYF. The full variable domain, completed using reference TRBV7-7 and TRBJ2-5, is GAGVSQSPRYKVTKRGQDVTLRCDPISSHATLYWYQQALGQGPEFLTYFNYEAQPDKSGLPSDRFSAERPEGSISTLTIQRTEQRDSAMYRCASSPGLAGQETQYFGPGTRLLVL.

The V and J genes are TRBV3-1 (or the pseudogene TRBV3-2) and TRBJ2-5; D ambiguous. The ends were cut back, 0 bases at V and 4 bases at J, with 18 bases in the middle. CDR1 LGHDT and CDR2 YNNKEL come from the germline V gene (reference sequence). This CDR3 spans 17 amino acids. The CDR3 bases are TGTGCCAGCAGCCAAGATTCCGGCCCAGGATTTGGAGAGACCCAGTACTTC. This gives the protein CASSQDSGPGFGETQYF.

This clone has just one count. V usage is TRBV7-3 and J usage is TRBJ1-1; 9 bases map to TRBD1. CDR3 size: 22 residues. The germline V gene has CDR1 SGHTA and CDR2 FQGTGA. J gave up 2 bases and V 0 bases, and 22 bases lay outside the gene matches. CDR3 region: CASSLTGGTGIFDRVDNTEAFF. CDR3 coding DNA: TGTGCCAGCAGCTTAACGGGCGGGACAGGGATCTTCGATCGAGTGGATAACACTGAAGCTTTCTTT.

The V gene is TRBV4-2, the J gene TRBJ1-5; TRBD1 agrees at 7 bases. CDR1 is LGHNA and CDR2 is YNFKEQ in the germline V gene. Trimming removed 0 bases from V and 3 bases from J; junction bases left unmatched: 2. The CDR3 loop spans 15 amino acids. CDR3 loop: CASSQEDRANQPQHF. The CDR3 DNA follows: TGTGCCAGCAGCCAAGAAGACAGGGCCAATCAGCCCCAGCATTTT.